The 16 T cell receptor beta chains below come from one sample, sequenced in a study of T-cell memory formation after mild COVID-19. TCRdb used MiXCR to reprocess the 5' RACE reads, holding one entry per CDR3 protein. The top ten hold 20% to 25% of the sample, which has about 240,000 distinct CDR3 sequences, 8% to 10% seen once. The sample taken for sequencing was PBMCs or a T cell subset sorted from them (not recorded which). These receptors all stem from a man between 18 and 29 years old who had mild COVID-19 (a few samples of this study predate the infection). Cell type and time point are not known.

The chain links TRBV29-1 to TRBJ2-3, with TRBD1 as a possible D gene (6 bases). Trimming cost V 7 bases and J 3 bases, with 14 bases left between them. The CDR3 sequence is 13 residues long. In germline, CDR1 is SQVTM, CDR2 ANQGSEA. The CDR3 spells CSAQGMGTDTQYF. Here the CDR3 DNA reads TGCAGCGCCCAGGGGATGGGGACAGATACGCAGTATTTT.

The chain links TRBV9 to TRBJ2-3; a possible D gene is TRBD2 (7 bases). The germline V gene has CDR1 SGDLS and CDR2 YYNGEE. The CDR3 consists of 16 residues. V was trimmed by 3 bases and J by 5 bases, leaving 19 bases between them. The CDR3 loop is CASSENPGRGQDTQYF. The CDR3 DNA is TGTGCCAGCAGCGAAAACCCGGGGCGGGGGCAAGATACGCAGTATTTT. Based on the CDR3 plus reference TRBV9 and TRBJ2-3, the full variable domain is DSGVTQTPKHLITATGQRVTLRCSPRSGDLSVYWYQQSLDQGLQFLIQYYNGEERAKGNILERFSAQQFPDLHSELNLSSLELGDSALYFCASSENPGRGQDTQYFGPGTRLTVL.

The chain uses TRBV3-1 and TRBJ1-2; 8 bases align to TRBD1. This CDR3 is built from 13 residues. Germline values: CDR1 LGHDT, CDR2 YNNKEL (reference sequence). The trim removed 1 base at V and 11 bases at J, leaving 6 bases unmatched. Written as DNA, the CDR3 is TGTGCCAGCAGCCAAGCGACAGGGGTAGTATACACCTTC. Translation gives CASSQATGVVYTF.

This clonotype was found a few times. This chain connects TRBV4-1 to TRBJ2-3, with 10 bases identical to TRBD1. Germline-derived CDR1 and CDR2 are MGHRA and YSYEKL. J gave up 4 bases and V 0 bases, and 7 bases lay outside the gene matches. This CDR3 is 17 amino acids long. The chain's CDR3 is CASSQEIRQGAPDTQYF. The DNA of the CDR3 is TGCGCCAGCAGCCAAGAGATTCGACAGGGGGCCCCAGATACGCAGTATTTT.

There are many counts of this clonotype. The genes are TRBV15 and TRBJ2-3; D perhaps matches TRBD2 (5 bases). The CDR3 extends over 15 amino acids. V shed 1 base and J shed 2 bases, with 10 bases lying between them. Germline loops: CDR1 LNHNV, CDR2 YYDKDF (reference sequence). The CDR3 DNA follows: TGTGCCACCAGCAGAGTGACGGGGATCACAGATACGCAGTATTTT. Protein sequence: CATSRVTGITDTQYF.

The chain links TRBV7-9 to TRBJ1-1; D is ambiguous. Between the trimmed V and J ends, which lost 5 bases and 8 bases, there was a span of 12 bases. The germline V gene has CDR1 SEHNR and CDR2 FQNEAQ (reference sequence). The CDR3 runs 12 residues. The CDR3 nucleotides read TGTGCCAGCAGCCCACCCGTCAGAGAAGCTTTCTTT. It is translated as CASSPPVREAFF. Together with reference TRBV7-9 and TRBJ1-1, the CDR3 gives the full variable domain: DTGVSQNPRHKITKRGQNVTFRCDPISEHNRLYWYRQTLGQGPEFLTYFQNEAQLEKSRLLSDRFSAERPKGSFSTLEIQRTEQGDSAMYLCASSPPVREAFFGQGTRLTVV.

The chain employs TRBV28 and TRBJ2-1; 9 bases agree with TRBD1. The germline V gene encodes CDR1 MDHEN and CDR2 SYDVKM. This CDR3 contains 15 residues. V trimming: 2 bases; J trimming: 12 bases; junction bases outside the gene matches: 11. CDR3 bases: TGTGCCAGCAGTTTAGGGGACCCGACGGACAGGGGGCAGTTCTTC. Translation: CASSLGDPTDRGQFF.

The rearrangement uses TRBV7-8 and TRBJ2-7; 9 nucleotides agree with TRBD1. The germline V gene has CDR1 SGHVS and CDR2 FQNEAQ. This CDR3 region has 15 residues. J was trimmed by 3 bases and V by 1 base; bases with no gene match: 4. The CDR3 protein is CASSLGMGQGYEQYV. The CDR3 DNA reads TGTGCCAGCAGCTTAGGGATGGGACAGGGCTACGAGCAGTACGTC.

This sequence joins TRBV5-5 and TRBJ1-2; 8 nucleotides align to TRBD1. J gave up 8 bases and V 4 bases, and 10 bases lay outside the gene matches. From germline, CDR1 is SGHKS and CDR2 YYEKEE (reference sequence). The CDR3 covers 14 residues. The CDR3 loop reads CASSGSQGALGYTF. The CDR3 DNA follows: TGTGCCAGCAGCGGAAGTCAGGGGGCGTTAGGCTACACCTTC.

The chain uses TRBV11-1 and TRBJ1-1, with a possible D match to TRBD1 (5 bases). Between the trimmed V and J ends, which lost 2 bases and 5 bases, there was a span of 18 bases. Per germline, CDR1 SGHAT and CDR2 FQDESV (reference sequence). This CDR3 is built from 16 residues. CDR3 protein: CASSLPRRGPWTEAFF. The CDR3 DNA reads TGTGCCAGCAGCTTACCCCGGAGGGGCCCGTGGACTGAAGCTTTCTTT. The entire variable domain, with the rest obtained from reference TRBV11-1 and TRBJ1-1, is as follows: EAEVAQSPRYKITEKSQAVAFWCDPISGHATLYWYRQILGQGPELLVQFQDESVVDDSQLPKDRFSAERLKGVDSTLKIQPAELGDSAMYLCASSLPRRGPWTEAFFGQGTRLTVV.

This clonotype has just a few counts. This sequence joins TRBV11-3 and TRBJ2-2; no clear D gene. The CDR3 runs to 14 residues. The germline V gene encodes CDR1 SGHNT and CDR2 YENEEA. The V end lost 5 bases, the J end lost 6 bases, and 13 bases lay between the germline ends. The CDR3 spells CASSPKIGPGELFF. Here the CDR3 DNA reads TGTGCCAGCAGCCCTAAAATCGGCCCCGGGGAGCTGTTTTTT.

This chain joins TRBV7-2 and TRBJ2-1; maybe TRBD2 (6 bases). The V gene lost 1 base and the J gene lost 6 bases, with 10 bases spanning the gap. Germline V gene data show CDR1 as SGHTA and CDR2 as FQGNSA. CDR3 length equals 14 residues. CDR3 protein: CASSLGGDFNEQFF. DNA for the CDR3: TGTGCCAGCAGCTTAGGGGGGGACTTCAATGAGCAGTTCTTC.

V gene TRBV2 combines with J gene TRBJ2-1, with a tentative D call TRBD2 (5 bases). There are 14 residues in the CDR3. The V end lost 5 bases, the J end lost 2 bases, and 10 bases lay between the germline ends. Looked up from germline, CDR1 is SNHLY and CDR2 is FYNNEI. The CDR3 loop reads CASSISGAYNEQFF. The DNA of the CDR3 is TGTGCCAGCAGTATAAGCGGTGCCTACAATGAGCAGTTCTTC.

Only a few counts were recorded for this clonotype. The V call is TRBV12-3 or TRBV12-4, the J call TRBJ1-5, with unresolved D. There are 14 residues in the CDR3. The V gene lost 3 bases and the J gene lost 3 bases, with 9 bases spanning the gap. CDR3 in DNA: TGTGCCAGCAGTTTGGGCGGAAACAATCAGCCCCAGCATTTT. As protein: CASSLGGNNQPQHF.

This clonotype has a count of ten or more. The chain couples TRBV6-1 to TRBJ2-1; 10 bases line up with TRBD2. CDR1 is MNHNS, CDR2 SASEGT, per germline. The ends lost 7 bases at V and 0 bases at J; junction bases unmatched: 3. CDR3 length: 15 residues. The CDR3 bases are TGTGCCAGCAACCCTAGCGGGGGCTCCTACAATGAGCAGTTCTTC. This translates into CASNPSGGSYNEQFF.

This clonotype was found a few times. The chain joins TRBV20-1 to TRBJ2-2; 7 nucleotides agree with TRBD1. Losses at the gene ends were 7 bases for V and 5 bases for J; bases not matched to a gene: 16. The CDR3 loop spans 16 amino acids. In germline, CDR1 is DFQATT, CDR2 SNEGSKA (reference sequence). DNA for the CDR3: TGCAGTGTCCCGGCACGCCAGGGGGTGGATACCGGGGAGCTGTTTTTT. Encoded protein: CSVPARQGVDTGELFF.